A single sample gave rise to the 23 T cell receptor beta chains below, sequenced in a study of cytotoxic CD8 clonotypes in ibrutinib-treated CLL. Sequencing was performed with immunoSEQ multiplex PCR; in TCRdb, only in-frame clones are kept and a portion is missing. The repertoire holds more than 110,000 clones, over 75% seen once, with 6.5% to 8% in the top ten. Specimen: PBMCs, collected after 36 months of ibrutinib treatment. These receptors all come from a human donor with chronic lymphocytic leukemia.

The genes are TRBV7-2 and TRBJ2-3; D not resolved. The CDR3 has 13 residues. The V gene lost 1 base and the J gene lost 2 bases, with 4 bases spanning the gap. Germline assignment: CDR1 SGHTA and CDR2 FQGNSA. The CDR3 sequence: CASSLGYTDTQYF. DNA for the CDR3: TGTGCCAGCAGCTTAGGGTACACAGATACGCAGTATTTT. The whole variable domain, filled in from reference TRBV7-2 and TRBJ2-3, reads GAGVSQSPSNKVTEKGKDVELRCDPISGHTALYWYRQSLGQGLEFLIYFQGNSAPDKSGLPSDRFSAERTGGSVSTLTIQRTQQEDSAVYLCASSLGYTDTQYFGPGTRLTVL.

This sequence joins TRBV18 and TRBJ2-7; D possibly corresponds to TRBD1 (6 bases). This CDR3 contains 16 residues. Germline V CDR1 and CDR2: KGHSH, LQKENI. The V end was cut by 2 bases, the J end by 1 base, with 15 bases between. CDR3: CASSPIQGSSSYEQYF. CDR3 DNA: TGTGCCAGCTCACCAATACAGGGTAGCTCATCCTACGAGCAGTACTTC. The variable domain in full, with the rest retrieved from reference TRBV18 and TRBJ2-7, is NAGVMQNPRHLVRRRGQEARLRCSPMKGHSHVYWYRQLPEEGLKFMVYLQKENIIDESGMPKERFSAEFPKEGPSILRIQQVVRGDSAAYFCASSPIQGSSSYEQYFGPGTRLTVT.

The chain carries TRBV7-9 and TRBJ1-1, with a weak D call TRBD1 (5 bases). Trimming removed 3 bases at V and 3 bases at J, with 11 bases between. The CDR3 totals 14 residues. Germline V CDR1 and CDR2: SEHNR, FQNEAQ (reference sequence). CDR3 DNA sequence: TGTGCCAGCAGCTTCACCAGGGCGGACACTGAAGCTTTCTTT. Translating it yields CASSFTRADTEAFF.

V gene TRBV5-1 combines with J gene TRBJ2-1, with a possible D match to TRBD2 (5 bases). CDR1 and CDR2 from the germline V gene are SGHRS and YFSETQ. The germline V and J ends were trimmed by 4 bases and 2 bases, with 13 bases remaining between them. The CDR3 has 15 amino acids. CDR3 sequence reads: CASSQTLGTYNEQFF. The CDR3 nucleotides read TGCGCCAGCAGCCAAACACTAGGGACCTACAATGAGCAGTTCTTC.

The CDR3 loop reads CAISESPGQGLSGQFF. The DNA of the CDR3 is TGTGCCATCAGTGAGTCCCCGGGACAGGGGCTTTCTGGGCAGTTCTTC. The V gene is TRBV10-3, the J gene TRBJ2-1; the match to TRBD1 covers 10 bases. CDR1 ENHRY and CDR2 SYGVKD come from the germline V gene. The CDR3 contains 16 residues. The V gene end was trimmed by 0 bases and the J gene end by 12 bases; junction bases not matched to a gene: 11.

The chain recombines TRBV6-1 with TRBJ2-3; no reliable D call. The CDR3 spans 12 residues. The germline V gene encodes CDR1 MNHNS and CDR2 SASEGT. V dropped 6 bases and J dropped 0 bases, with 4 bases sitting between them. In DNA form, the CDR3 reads TGTGCCAGCAGCGGTAGCACAGATACGCAGTATTTT. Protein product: CASSGSTDTQYF.

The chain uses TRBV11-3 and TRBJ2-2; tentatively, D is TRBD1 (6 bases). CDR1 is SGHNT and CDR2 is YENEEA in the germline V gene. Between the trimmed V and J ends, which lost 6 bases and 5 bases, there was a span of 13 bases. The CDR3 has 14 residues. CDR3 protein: CASRANRETGELFF. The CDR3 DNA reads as TGTGCCAGCAGGGCAAACAGGGAAACCGGGGAGCTGTTTTTT.

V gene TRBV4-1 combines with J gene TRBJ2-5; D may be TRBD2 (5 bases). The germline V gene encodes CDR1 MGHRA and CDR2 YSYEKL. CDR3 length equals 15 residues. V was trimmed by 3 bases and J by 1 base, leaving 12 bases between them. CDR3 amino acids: CASSHTRRGQETQYF. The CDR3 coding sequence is TGCGCCAGCAGCCACACCCGTCGGGGCCAAGAGACCCAGTACTTC.

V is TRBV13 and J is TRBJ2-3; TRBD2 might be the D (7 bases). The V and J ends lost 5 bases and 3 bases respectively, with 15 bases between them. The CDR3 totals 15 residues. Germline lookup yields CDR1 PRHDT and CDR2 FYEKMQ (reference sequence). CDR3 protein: CASSGGGLNTDTQYF. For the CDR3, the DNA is TGTGCCAGCAGCGGCGGGGGCTTGAATACAGATACGCAGTATTTT.

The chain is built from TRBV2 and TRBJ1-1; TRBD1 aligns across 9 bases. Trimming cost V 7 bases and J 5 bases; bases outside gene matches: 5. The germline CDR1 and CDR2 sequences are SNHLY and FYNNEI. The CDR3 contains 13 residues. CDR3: CASNRDRVTEAFF. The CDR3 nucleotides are TGTGCCAGCAATCGGGACAGGGTAACTGAAGCTTTCTTT.

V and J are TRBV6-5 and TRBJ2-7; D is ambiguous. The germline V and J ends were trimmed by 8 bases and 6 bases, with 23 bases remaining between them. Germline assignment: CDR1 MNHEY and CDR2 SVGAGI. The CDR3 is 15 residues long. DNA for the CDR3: TGTGCCAGCCGTCCCCTGGTCCCATCTGCTTGCGAGCAGTACTTC. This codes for CASRPLVPSACEQYF.

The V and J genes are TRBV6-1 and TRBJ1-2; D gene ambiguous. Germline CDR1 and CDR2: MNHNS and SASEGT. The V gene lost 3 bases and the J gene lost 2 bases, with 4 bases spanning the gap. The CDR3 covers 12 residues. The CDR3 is CASSDGNYGYTF. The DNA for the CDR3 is TGTGCCAGCAGTGACGGAAACTATGGCTACACCTTC.

CDR3 in DNA: TGTGCCTGGAGTGTACGGCCTAGCGGGAGTGCAGTTGGGGTTCACAATGAGCAGTTCTTC. It translates to CAWSVRPSGSAVGVHNEQFF. The chain joins TRBV30 to TRBJ2-1, with 10 nucleotides matching TRBD2. The length of the CDR3 is 20 residues. V lost 0 bases to trimming and J lost 5 bases; unmatched junction nucleotides: 19. Germline V gives CDR1 GTSNPN, CDR2 SVGIG (reference sequence).

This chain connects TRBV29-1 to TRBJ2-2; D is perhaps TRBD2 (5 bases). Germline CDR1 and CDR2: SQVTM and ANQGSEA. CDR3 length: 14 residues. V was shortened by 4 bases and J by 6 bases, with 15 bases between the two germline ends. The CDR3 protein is CSVGLMVSAGELFF. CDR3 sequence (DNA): TGCAGCGTTGGATTAATGGTTAGCGCCGGGGAGCTGTTTTTT.

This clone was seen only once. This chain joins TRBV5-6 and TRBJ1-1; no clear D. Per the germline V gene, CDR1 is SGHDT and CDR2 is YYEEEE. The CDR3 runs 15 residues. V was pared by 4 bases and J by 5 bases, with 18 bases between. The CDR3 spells CASSPMRAGGTEAFF. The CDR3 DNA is TGTGCCAGCAGCCCTATGCGGGCTGGAGGGACTGAAGCTTTCTTT.

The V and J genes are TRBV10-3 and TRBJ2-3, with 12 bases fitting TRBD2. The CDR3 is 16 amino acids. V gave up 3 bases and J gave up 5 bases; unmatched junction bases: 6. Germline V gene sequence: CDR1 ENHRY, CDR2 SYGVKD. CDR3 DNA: TGTGCCATCAGTGACCCGACTAGCGGGGGCGGAGATACGCAGTATTTT. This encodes CAISDPTSGGGDTQYF.

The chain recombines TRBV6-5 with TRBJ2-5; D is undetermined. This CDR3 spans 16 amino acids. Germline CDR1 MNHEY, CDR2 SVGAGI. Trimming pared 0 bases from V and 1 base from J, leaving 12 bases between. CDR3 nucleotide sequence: TGTGCCAGCAGTTACTCGACGAACACATTCCAAGAGACCCAGTACTTC. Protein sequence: CASSYSTNTFQETQYF.

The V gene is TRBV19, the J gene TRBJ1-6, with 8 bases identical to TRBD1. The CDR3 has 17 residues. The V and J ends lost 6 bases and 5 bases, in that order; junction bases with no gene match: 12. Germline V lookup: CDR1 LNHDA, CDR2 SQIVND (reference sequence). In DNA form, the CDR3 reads TGTGCCAGTAGCCGCGCTCAAACAGGGGGTGATAATTCACCCCTCCACTTT. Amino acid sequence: CASSRAQTGGDNSPLHF.

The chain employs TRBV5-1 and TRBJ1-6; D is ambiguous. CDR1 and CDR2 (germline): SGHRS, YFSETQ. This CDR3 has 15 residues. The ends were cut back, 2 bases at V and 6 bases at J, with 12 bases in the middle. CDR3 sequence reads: CASSFWGESNSPLHF. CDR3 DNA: TGCGCCAGCAGCTTTTGGGGTGAGAGTAATTCACCCCTCCACTTT.

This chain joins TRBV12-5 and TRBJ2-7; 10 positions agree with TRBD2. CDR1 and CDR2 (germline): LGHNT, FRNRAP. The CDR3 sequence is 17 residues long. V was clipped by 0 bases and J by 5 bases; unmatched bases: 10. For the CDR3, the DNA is TGTGCTAGTGGTTTGGTAACGGCGCTAGCGGGAGTTCACGAGCAGTACTTC. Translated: CASGLVTALAGVHEQYF.

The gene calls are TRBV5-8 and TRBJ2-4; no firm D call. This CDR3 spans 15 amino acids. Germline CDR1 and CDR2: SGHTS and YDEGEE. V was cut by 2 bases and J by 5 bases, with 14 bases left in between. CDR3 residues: CASSFYPILQNIQYF. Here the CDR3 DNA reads TGTGCCAGCAGCTTTTATCCGATTTTACAAAACATTCAGTACTTC.

In DNA, the CDR3 is TGTGCCAGTAGCACCTCCCCCAGGGTATCAGATACGCAGTATTTT. Protein: CASSTSPRVSDTQYF. V gene TRBV19 combines with J gene TRBJ2-3, with D tentatively TRBD1 (5 bases). The CDR3 extends over 15 amino acids. Germline-derived CDR1 and CDR2 are LNHDA and SQIVND (reference sequence). V gave up 6 bases and J gave up 4 bases, with 17 bases separating them.

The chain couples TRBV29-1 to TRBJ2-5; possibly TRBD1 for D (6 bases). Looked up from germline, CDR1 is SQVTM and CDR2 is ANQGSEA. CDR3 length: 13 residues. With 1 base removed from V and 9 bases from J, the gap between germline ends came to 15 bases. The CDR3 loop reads CSVEALQGGAQYF. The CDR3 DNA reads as TGCAGCGTTGAAGCCCTACAGGGTGGGGCCCAGTACTTC.